These 32 T cell receptor beta chains came from one sample sequenced in a study of T cell repertoires in cytomegalovirus infection. For these receptors, no antigen is known. One entry per CDR3 protein, called by TCRdb with MiXCR from the reads. The table has 400,000 to 600,000 distinct CDR3 sequences, about 42% seen once. Material: cultured PBMCs, obtained from culture after CMV antigen stimulation. Receptors were obtained from a human donor in good health (CMV status not recorded). Some clones in this sample may be carry-over from other donors' samples.

The chain is built from TRBV27 and TRBJ1-6, with D possibly TRBD1 on 5 matching bases. The germline CDR1 and CDR2 sequences are MNHEY and SMNVEV (reference sequence). V dropped 4 bases and J dropped 9 bases, with 10 bases sitting between them. This CDR3 is built from 13 residues. This chain's CDR3 is CASSSPGGSPLHF. CDR3 sequence (DNA): TGTGCCAGCAGTTCACCGGGGGGTTCACCCCTCCACTTT.

This clonotype was found a few times. The chain is built from TRBV7-4 and TRBJ1-3; D gene unclear. Trimming cost V 1 base and J 2 bases, with 9 bases left between them. CDR3 length: 15 amino acids. In germline, CDR1 is SGHVT, CDR2 SQSDAQ. The CDR3 loop reads CASSLVGLTGNTIYF. DNA for the CDR3: TGTGCCAGCAGCTTAGTAGGGTTAACTGGAAACACCATATATTTT. The whole variable domain, remainder taken from reference TRBV7-4 and TRBJ1-3, is GAGVSQSPRYKVAKRGRDVALRCDSISGHVTLYWYRQTLGQGSEVLTYSQSDAQRDKSGRPSGRFSAERPERSVSTLKIQRTEQGDSAVYLCASSLVGLTGNTIYFGEGSWLTVV.

The CDR3 nucleotides read TGTGCCAGCAGCTTAGCGCGGGCGGGTTTTGGCTATGGCTACACCTTC. Its translation is CASSLARAGFGYGYTF. V usage is TRBV7-9 and J usage is TRBJ1-2; D unresolved. V was shortened by 0 bases and J by 4 bases, with 15 bases between the two germline ends. The CDR3 runs 16 residues. Germline lookup yields CDR1 SEHNR and CDR2 FQNEAQ (reference sequence).

The J gene is TRBJ2-7, the V gene TRBV6-1; D might be TRBD1 (6 bases). The CDR3 has 14 residues. Germline CDR1 is MNHNS and CDR2 is SASEGT. The ends were cut back, 1 base at V and 7 bases at J, with 14 bases in the middle. The CDR3 sequence is CASSEVQGRSEQYF. DNA of the CDR3: TGTGCCAGCAGTGAAGTACAGGGCAGGAGTGAGCAGTACTTC.

This chain joins TRBV6-5 and TRBJ2-5; 8 positions agree with TRBD2. The CDR3 consists of 16 residues. With V trimmed by 11 bases and J by 5 bases, 19 bases remained unmatched. Germline V gene lookup returns CDR1 MNHEY and CDR2 SVGAGI. The DNA for the CDR3 is TGTGCCGCATGGGGATCCAACACGGGAGGGCCGGAGACCCAGTACTTC. Its translation: CAAWGSNTGGPETQYF.

This clonotype was seen a few times. This chain joins TRBV12-3 or TRBV12-4 and TRBJ1-2; the match to TRBD1 covers 8 bases. The CDR3 length is 15 residues. V was clipped by 5 bases and J by 4 bases; unmatched bases: 9. The CDR3 region is CASSPPLGQGYGYTF. CDR3 nucleotide sequence: TGTGCCAGCAGTCCCCCCCTAGGACAGGGCTATGGCTACACCTTC.

The chain carries TRBV9 and TRBJ2-2, with D uncertain. CDR1 is SGDLS and CDR2 is YYNGEE in the germline V gene. The ends were cut back, 0 bases at V and 1 base at J, with 4 bases in the middle. The CDR3 length is 14 residues. CDR3 amino acids: CASSVGGNTGELFF. In nucleotides, the CDR3 is TGTGCCAGCAGCGTAGGGGGGAACACCGGGGAGCTGTTTTTT.

The J gene is TRBJ2-1, the V gene TRBV12-3 or TRBV12-4, with a tentative D call TRBD1 (5 bases). The length of the CDR3 is 15 residues. Trimming cost V 6 bases and J 4 bases, with 16 bases left between them. In DNA form, the CDR3 reads TGTGCCAGCAGCCCCATGGGGCGACGATACAATGAGCAGTTCTTC. Translated: CASSPMGRRYNEQFF.

The chain links TRBV7-2 to TRBJ2-7; the D gene could be TRBD1 or TRBD2 (6 bases each). Per germline, CDR1 SGHTA and CDR2 FQGNSA. The V gene lost 6 bases and the J gene lost 7 bases, with 19 bases spanning the gap. CDR3 length: 14 amino acids. The CDR3 region has the DNA TGTGCCAGCAGACTAATCCCAGGGGCGGGAGAGCAGTACTTC. Translated, it gives CASRLIPGAGEQYF.

V and J are TRBV7-9 and TRBJ1-1; 7 bases are shared with TRBD1. This CDR3 spans 14 amino acids. V lost 6 bases and J lost 5; bases outside the gene matches: 9. Germline CDR1 and CDR2: SEHNR and FQNEAQ (reference sequence). The CDR3 DNA follows: TGTGCCAGCAGACCCGACAGGGTGGTAACTGAAGCTTTCTTT. It specifies CASRPDRVVTEAFF.

The chain uses TRBV15 and TRBJ2-7, with D unclear. There are 15 residues in the CDR3. CDR1 LNHNV and CDR2 YYDKDF come from the germline V gene (reference sequence). Deletions cut 0 bases from V and 3 bases from J, with 12 bases between. The CDR3 here is CATSRDPGSVYEQYF. In DNA form, the CDR3 reads TGTGCCACCAGCAGAGATCCAGGTTCGGTCTACGAGCAGTACTTC.

Here the CDR3 DNA reads TGTGCCAGCAGCTTAGGACAGGGGGAATACTTGAACACTGAAGCTTTCTTT. The encoded protein is CASSLGQGEYLNTEAFF. The V call is TRBV11-2, the J call TRBJ1-1; 9 bases match TRBD1. V was clipped by 1 base and J by 0 bases; unmatched bases: 6. The CDR3 is 17 amino acids. From germline, CDR1 is SGHAT and CDR2 FQNNGV.

This clonotype was detected only a few times. The chain uses TRBV7-2 and TRBJ2-1; D gene ambiguous. Looked up from germline, CDR1 is SGHTA and CDR2 is FQGNSA. The V end was cut by 8 bases, the J end by 8 bases, with 10 bases between. The CDR3 is made up of 11 amino acids. CDR3 residues: CASGGRYEQFF. The CDR3 DNA is TGTGCCAGCGGTGGACGCTATGAGCAGTTCTTC.

This clonotype was seen only a few times. The chain has TRBV12-3 or TRBV12-4 and TRBJ2-2; 9 bases align to TRBD2. V was pared by 5 bases and J by 1 base, with 14 bases of the junction left unmatched. CDR3 size: 19 residues. CDR3 bases: TGTGCCAGCAGTCTCGCGGGGGGGAGCGGGAGGCTGAACACCGGGGAGCTGTTTTTT. Its translation is CASSLAGGSGRLNTGELFF.

This rearrangement joins TRBV20-1 to TRBJ1-3, with D uncertain. The CDR3 sequence is 11 residues long. V lost 3 bases and J 0 bases, leaving 0 bases between the germline ends. CDR1 and CDR2 (germline): DFQATT, SNEGSKA (reference sequence). Here the CDR3 DNA reads TGCAGTGCTAGCTCTGGAAACACCATATATTTT. As protein: CSASSGNTIYF.

This clonotype showed up many times. The V call is TRBV7-2, the J call TRBJ1-5; 7 nucleotides match TRBD1. The trim removed 5 bases at V and 7 bases at J, leaving 5 bases unmatched. The CDR3 has 13 residues. Germline lookup yields CDR1 SGHTA and CDR2 FQGNSA. The CDR3 bases are TGTGCCAGCAGCCCGACAGGGAGGCAGCCCCAGCATTTT. This codes for CASSPTGRQPQHF.

The chain employs TRBV4-2 and TRBJ2-2; D gene ambiguous. The V end lost 1 base, the J end lost 5 bases, and 11 bases lay between the germline ends. The CDR3 spans 15 residues. CDR1 is LGHNA, CDR2 YNFKEQ, per germline. The CDR3 bases are TGTGCCAGCAGCCAAGTGGCTGTTGAGACCGGGGAGCTGTTTTTT. It codes for CASSQVAVETGELFF.

The chain links TRBV12-3 or TRBV12-4 to TRBJ1-1; D not resolved. The V and J ends lost 3 bases and 2 bases respectively, with 10 bases between them. The CDR3 contains 14 residues. For the CDR3, the DNA is TGTGCCAGCAGTTTTACGACGGCAAACACTGAAGCTTTCTTT. Encoded protein: CASSFTTANTEAFF.

The chain couples TRBV20-1 to TRBJ2-7; TRBD2 matches at 9 bases. The CDR3 sequence is 15 residues long. Germline V CDR1 and CDR2: DFQATT, SNEGSKA (reference sequence). V lost 1 base to trimming and J lost 5 bases; unmatched junction nucleotides: 9. This chain's CDR3 is CSARVAGTSRNEQYF. The CDR3 coding sequence is TGCAGTGCTAGAGTCGCCGGGACTAGCAGGAACGAGCAGTACTTC.

The chain is built from TRBV7-2 and TRBJ1-2, with D hard to call. Germline CDR1 SGHTA, CDR2 FQGNSA. The CDR3 extends over 15 amino acids. Trimming pared 2 bases from V and 4 bases from J, leaving 14 bases between. The CDR3: CASSLRSSFIYGYTF. In nucleotides, the CDR3 is TGTGCCAGCAGCTTAAGATCCTCCTTCATCTATGGCTACACCTTC.

A few counts support this clonotype. The gene calls are TRBV7-2 and TRBJ2-1; TRBD2 might be the D (6 bases). CDR3 size: 13 residues. Germline loops: CDR1 SGHTA, CDR2 FQGNSA. V was pared by 5 bases and J by 12 bases, with 17 bases between. CDR3 DNA: TGTGCCAGCAGCCCACCGGGACTCATAGGGCAGTTCTTC. Protein sequence: CASSPPGLIGQFF. The entire variable domain, with the rest obtained from reference TRBV7-2 and TRBJ2-1, is as follows: GAGVSQSPSNKVTEKGKDVELRCDPISGHTALYWYRQSLGQGLEFLIYFQGNSAPDKSGLPSDRFSAERTGGSVSTLTIQRTQQEDSAVYLCASSPPGLIGQFFGPGTRLTVL.

This sequence joins TRBV5-4 and TRBJ2-7; TRBD2 agrees at 9 bases. V dropped 3 bases and J dropped 4; count of bases not matched to a gene: 8. There are 15 residues in the CDR3. Germline V gene lookup returns CDR1 SGHNT and CDR2 YYREEE (reference sequence). CDR3 coding DNA: TGTGCCAGCAGCTCCCAGCGGGAGGACCTTTACGAGCAGTACTTC. Translation gives CASSSQREDLYEQYF.

This chain connects TRBV7-9 to TRBJ2-6, with a possible D match to TRBD1 (5 bases). This CDR3 spans 15 amino acids. CDR1 and CDR2 (germline): SEHNR, FQNEAQ (reference sequence). The V and J ends lost 1 base and 4 bases respectively, with 8 bases between them. CDR3 sequence reads: CASSLGQFGANVLTF. The DNA for the CDR3 is TGTGCCAGCAGCTTAGGACAGTTCGGGGCCAACGTCCTGACTTTC.

There are a few counts of this clonotype. The V call is TRBV7-9, the J call TRBJ1-1, with TRBD1 as a possible D gene (6 bases). CDR1 is SEHNR and CDR2 is FQNEAQ in the germline V gene (reference sequence). The CDR3 loop spans 15 amino acids. The germline V and J ends were trimmed by 5 bases and 2 bases, with 15 bases remaining between them. The CDR3, as DNA: TGTGCCAGCAGCCCCCCGGGGACAACCAACACTGAAGCTTTCTTT. It codes for CASSPPGTTNTEAFF.

This clonotype has a handful of counts. The chain links TRBV12-3 or TRBV12-4 to TRBJ1-1; the D gene is possibly TRBD1 (6 bases). The CDR3 loop spans 12 amino acids. Deletions cut 9 bases from V and 4 bases from J, with 12 bases between. In DNA, the CDR3 is TGTGCCAGTTTACAGGGAGGCACTGAAGCTTTCTTT. This codes for CASLQGGTEAFF.

In its sample, this clonotype was seen many times. The V and J genes are TRBV7-6 and TRBJ2-5; 9 bases are a match to TRBD2. The trim removed 3 bases at V and 4 bases at J, leaving 3 bases unmatched. This CDR3 comprises 14 residues. The germline V gene encodes CDR1 SGHVS and CDR2 FNYEAQ. The CDR3 nucleotides read TGTGCCAGCAGCTTGGGCGGGGGGGGAGAGACCCAGTACTTC. It translates to CASSLGGGGETQYF.

This chain joins TRBV4-1 and TRBJ2-7; D perhaps matches TRBD1 (6 bases). Trimming cost V 2 bases and J 0 bases, with 14 bases left between them. The CDR3 is 16 residues long. The germline V gene has CDR1 MGHRA and CDR2 YSYEKL. Here the CDR3 reads CASSQPTRGSSYEQYF. CDR3 sequence (DNA): TGCGCCAGCAGCCAACCAACAAGGGGGAGCTCCTACGAGCAGTACTTC.

This clonotype was counted only a few times. The chain employs TRBV6-1 and TRBJ2-1, with TRBD1 matching over 9 bases. The germline gives CDR1 MNHNS, CDR2 SASEGT. The length of the CDR3 is 14 residues. Trimming took 9 bases from V and 3 from J; bases not matched to a gene: 6. In DNA form, the CDR3 reads TGTGCCAGTACCCCGGGACAGGGCTACAATGAGCAGTTCTTC. As protein: CASTPGQGYNEQFF.

J is TRBJ2-5 and V is TRBV6-6, with TRBD1 as a possible D gene (5 bases). The CDR3 sequence is 16 residues long. The germline V and J ends were trimmed by 0 bases and 8 bases, with 19 bases remaining between them. The germline gives CDR1 MNHNY, CDR2 SVGAGI (reference sequence). The chain's CDR3 is CASSYSHPQGVGTQYF. In nucleotides, the CDR3 is TGTGCCAGCAGTTACTCCCATCCTCAGGGCGTAGGAACCCAGTACTTC.

J is TRBJ1-2 and V is TRBV5-1; possibly TRBD1 for D (5 bases). V was clipped by 3 bases and J by 10 bases, with 22 bases between them. Germline loops: CDR1 SGHRS, CDR2 YFSETQ. The CDR3 has 15 residues. CDR3 DNA sequence: TGCGCCAGCAGCTCTGGTTCCGGGACGGTTCTCCTCTACACCTTC. Its protein product is CASSSGSGTVLLYTF.

This clonotype occurred many times. This chain uses TRBV7-2 with TRBJ2-5; D call uncertain. Per the germline V gene, CDR1 is SGHTA and CDR2 is FQGNSA. V shed 3 bases and J shed 2 bases, with 10 bases lying between them. This CDR3 is 14 amino acids long. The CDR3 nucleotides are TGTGCCAGCAGCTTTGATCGGCTACAAGAGACCCAGTACTTC. It translates to CASSFDRLQETQYF. The full variable domain, completed using reference TRBV7-2 and TRBJ2-5, is GAGVSQSPSNKVTEKGKDVELRCDPISGHTALYWYRQSLGQGLEFLIYFQGNSAPDKSGLPSDRFSAERTGGSVSTLTIQRTQQEDSAVYLCASSFDRLQETQYFGPGTRLLVL.

In its sample, this clonotype was seen a few times. The chain is built from TRBV29-1 and TRBJ2-1; 7 nucleotides align to TRBD1. The germline gives CDR1 SQVTM, CDR2 ANQGSEA. The CDR3 has 14 residues. Trimming cost V 6 bases and J 2 bases; bases outside gene matches: 7. CDR3 in amino acids: CSVARQGAYNEQFF. The CDR3 DNA sequence: TGCAGCGTGGCCAGACAGGGCGCCTACAATGAGCAGTTCTTC.